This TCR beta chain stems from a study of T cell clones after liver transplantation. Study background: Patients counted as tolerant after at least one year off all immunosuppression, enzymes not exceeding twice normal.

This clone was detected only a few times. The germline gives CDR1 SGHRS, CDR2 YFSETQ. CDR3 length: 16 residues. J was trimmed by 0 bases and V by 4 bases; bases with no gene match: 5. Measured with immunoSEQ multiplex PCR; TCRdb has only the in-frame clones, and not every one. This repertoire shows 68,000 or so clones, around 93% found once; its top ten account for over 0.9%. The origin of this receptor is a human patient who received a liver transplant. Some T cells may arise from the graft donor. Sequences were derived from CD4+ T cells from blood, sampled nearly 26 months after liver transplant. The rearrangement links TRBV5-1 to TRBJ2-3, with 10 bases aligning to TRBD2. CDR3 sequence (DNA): TGCGCCAGCAGCCCCTCGACTAGCGGGAGCACAGATACGCAGTATTTT. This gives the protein CASSPSTSGSTDTQYF.